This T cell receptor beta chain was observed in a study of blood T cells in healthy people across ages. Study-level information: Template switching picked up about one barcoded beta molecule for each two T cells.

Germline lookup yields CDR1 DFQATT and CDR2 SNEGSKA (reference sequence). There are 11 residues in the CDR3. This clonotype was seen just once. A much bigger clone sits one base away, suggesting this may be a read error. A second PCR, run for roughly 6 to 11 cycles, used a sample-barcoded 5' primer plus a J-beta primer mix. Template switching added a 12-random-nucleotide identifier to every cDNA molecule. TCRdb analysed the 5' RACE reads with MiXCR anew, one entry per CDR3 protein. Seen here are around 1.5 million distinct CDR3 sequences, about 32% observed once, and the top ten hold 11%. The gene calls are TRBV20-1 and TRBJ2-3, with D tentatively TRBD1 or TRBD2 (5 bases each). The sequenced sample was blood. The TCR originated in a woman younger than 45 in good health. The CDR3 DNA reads TGCAGGGCAGAGGGGAGAGATACGCAGTATTTT. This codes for CRAEGRDTQYF.